This T cell receptor (beta chain) was captured by sequencing in a study of identical twins. This clonotype was seen a few times. No antigen is known for it. TCRdb re-called the 5' RACE reads with MiXCR, one entry per CDR3 protein. The sample lists approximately 240,000 distinct CDR3 sequences, more than 12% occurring once. Broader study findings: Beta out-of-frame sequences showed weaker excess twin sharing.

V was trimmed by 4 bases and J by 4 bases, leaving 14 bases between them. The CDR3 extends over 13 amino acids. Germline CDR1 and CDR2: SQVTM and ANQGSEA. The rearrangement links TRBV29-1 to TRBJ2-7; tentative D call: TRBD1 (5 bases). Sequenced material: memory (CD45RO+) T cells sorted from blood. This receptor was obtained from a woman under 30 in good health. In DNA, the CDR3 is TGCAGCGTTGTGGCCGGGCCAGGGTACGAGCAGTACTTC. Encoded protein: CSVVAGPGYEQYF.